Below are 20 T cell receptor beta chains sequenced from a single sample in a study of shared clonotypes between healthy human individuals. Sequencing used immunoSEQ multiplex PCR; TCRdb keeps in-frame clones, though not all of them. The sample has around 1,000,000 clones, 60% to 80% seen once. The source material was memory CD4+ T cells from PBMCs. Sample subset: CD45RA-negative fraction. The receptors shown here come from a man between 18 and 35 years old in good health. Some clones in this sample may be carry-over from other donors' samples.

This clone was observed a handful of times. The genes are TRBV6-1 and TRBJ2-7, with 9 bases matching TRBD2. The CDR3 has 15 amino acids. Germline V gene sequence: CDR1 MNHNS, CDR2 SASEGT. V lost 4 bases to trimming and J lost 1 base; unmatched junction nucleotides: 5. Here the CDR3 reads CASSGESGGSYEQYF. The CDR3 nucleotides are TGTGCCAGCAGTGGTGAGAGCGGGGGGTCCTACGAGCAGTACTTC.

This chain links TRBV4-3 with TRBJ2-6; D gene uncertain. The CDR3 covers 17 residues. Germline V gene data show CDR1 as LGHNA and CDR2 as YSLEER. The ends were cut back, 2 bases at V and 2 bases at J, with 13 bases in the middle. The DNA of the CDR3 is TGCGCCAGCAGCCAACTTCCAGGATTGCCTGGGGCCAACGTCCTGACTTTC. Residues: CASSQLPGLPGANVLTF.

This clone was seen a few times. The chain has TRBV6-1 and TRBJ2-7; D is unclear. This CDR3 has 15 amino acids. The V end lost 4 bases, the J end lost 0 bases, and 13 bases lay between the germline ends. The germline gives CDR1 MNHNS, CDR2 SASEGT. In nucleotides, the CDR3 is TGTGCCAGCAGTGTAGTAGAACAGAGCTCCTACGAGCAGTACTTC. The encoded protein is CASSVVEQSSYEQYF.

This clone was seen only a few times. V and J are TRBV11-2 and TRBJ2-4; 7 bases fit TRBD2. From germline, CDR1 is SGHAT and CDR2 FQNNGV. Unmatched junction bases numbered 3, after V lost 2 bases and J lost 2 bases. The CDR3 runs to 15 residues. The CDR3 sequence: CASSLLADSKNIQYF. The CDR3, as DNA: TGTGCCAGCAGCTTACTAGCGGATTCCAAAAACATTCAGTACTTC.

The V call is TRBV9, the J call TRBJ1-1; D perhaps matches TRBD1 (5 bases). This CDR3 is 15 amino acids long. Germline CDR1 reads SGDLS; CDR2 reads YYNGEE. V lost 6 bases, J lost 4 bases, and 19 bases lay in between. The CDR3 loop is CASNPRGEGSTEAFF. The CDR3 DNA is TGTGCCAGCAACCCCCGGGGAGAGGGGTCCACTGAAGCTTTCTTT.

The chain employs TRBV27 and TRBJ2-7; D may be TRBD1 (5 bases). Germline V gene lookup returns CDR1 MNHEY and CDR2 SMNVEV (reference sequence). V was shortened by 4 bases and J by 2 bases, with 9 bases between the two germline ends. CDR3 length: 13 residues. The CDR3 is CASSWGGPYEQYF. The CDR3 nucleotides read TGTGCCAGCAGTTGGGGCGGTCCCTACGAGCAGTACTTC.

For this clone: At the DNA level, this CDR3 is encoded by other sequences in the same sample as well. V gene TRBV20-1 combines with J gene TRBJ2-5, with no clear D. V was trimmed by 4 bases and J by 2 bases, leaving 5 bases between them. The CDR3 spans 11 residues. Germline CDR1 and CDR2: DFQATT and SNEGSKA (reference sequence). CDR3 in DNA: TGCAGTGCTATTAGGCAAGAGACCCAGTACTTC. Its protein is CSAIRQETQYF.

This clone occurred a few times. This chain joins TRBV29-1 and TRBJ2-7; 7 nucleotides match TRBD1. CDR1 is SQVTM and CDR2 is ANQGSEA in the germline V gene. Germline trimming cut 6 bases from V and 11 bases from J; bases unmatched to any gene: 13. The CDR3 has 12 amino acids. The CDR3 region is CSVHGADRVEYF. CDR3 sequence (DNA): TGCAGCGTCCACGGTGCCGACAGGGTGGAGTACTTC.

In its sample, this clone was seen a few times. The chain recombines TRBV7-2 with TRBJ1-5, with no clear D. The CDR3 runs to 13 residues. CDR1 SGHTA and CDR2 FQGNSA come from the germline V gene. V shed 4 bases and J shed 0 bases, with 4 bases lying between them. The CDR3 loop is CASSSNSNQPQHF. The CDR3 region has the DNA TGTGCCAGCAGCTCGAATAGCAATCAGCCCCAGCATTTT.

The chain recombines TRBV6-6 with TRBJ1-2; no clear D. This CDR3 comprises 14 residues. Deletions cut 2 bases from V and 0 bases from J, with 7 bases between. Germline CDR1 and CDR2: MNHNY and SVGAGI (reference sequence). The CDR3 is CASSYKSANYGYTF. CDR3 DNA sequence: TGTGCCAGCAGTTACAAGTCAGCTAACTATGGCTACACCTTC.

In regard to this clone: This same CDR3 is encoded by further DNA sequences in the sample. The V call is TRBV6-5, the J call TRBJ1-1; D ambiguous. CDR1 and CDR2 from the germline V gene are MNHEY and SVGAGI. Deletions cut 3 bases from V and 1 base from J, with 6 bases between. This CDR3 is built from 13 residues. CDR3 loop: CASSYNRNTEAFF. CDR3 nucleotide sequence: TGTGCCAGCAGTTATAACAGGAACACTGAAGCTTTCTTT.

This clone was recorded once. The chain couples TRBV28 to TRBJ2-3; 8 nucleotides align to TRBD1. Germline V gives CDR1 MDHEN, CDR2 SYDVKM. The CDR3 sequence is 15 residues long. Losses at the gene ends were 6 bases for V and 1 base for J; bases not matched to a gene: 6. The CDR3 protein is CASRVPGQGTDTQYF. CDR3 DNA: TGTGCCAGCAGGGTGCCGGGACAGGGCACAGATACGCAGTATTTT.

In this sample, this clone turned up a few times. This sequence may be a read error, since a much larger clone differs from it by one base. The gene calls are TRBV13 and TRBJ1-1, with unresolved D. This CDR3 has 13 residues. Trimming shortened V by 3 bases and J by 1 base, and 6 bases separated the two germline ends. Germline V gene lookup returns CDR1 PRHDT and CDR2 FYEKMQ (reference sequence). The CDR3 DNA reads as TGTGCCAGCAGCTTTGCAGAGAACACTGAAGCTTTCTTT. Translated: CASSFAENTEAFF.

The V and J genes are TRBV11-2 and TRBJ2-4, with D possibly matching TRBD2 (5 bases). Germline CDR1 is SGHAT and CDR2 is FQNNGV. This CDR3 has 15 residues. V was cut by 2 bases and J by 4 bases, with 12 bases left in between. The CDR3 DNA reads as TGTGCCAGCAGCTTAATTGGGAGAGAGAAAAACATTCAGTACTTC. Encoded protein: CASSLIGREKNIQYF.

With regard to this clone: The identical CDR3 is also encoded by other nucleotide sequences in the sample. The V gene is TRBV15, the J gene TRBJ2-1; 7 bases are a match to TRBD1. Germline values: CDR1 LNHNV, CDR2 YYDKDF (reference sequence). This CDR3 is 14 amino acids long. The junction had 3 bases not matched to a gene; V was cut back by 3 bases and J by 4 bases. This chain's CDR3 is CATSRDRSYNEQFF. The CDR3 DNA follows: TGTGCCACCAGCAGGGACAGGTCGTACAATGAGCAGTTCTTC.

This clone showed up just a few times. The chain employs TRBV5-4 and TRBJ2-2; D not resolved. CDR1 and CDR2 from the germline V gene are SGHNT and YYREEE (reference sequence). V was cut by 1 base and J by 6 bases, with 10 bases left in between. The CDR3 totals 14 residues. This CDR3 is CASSLPYEAGELFF. In nucleotides, the CDR3 is TGTGCCAGCAGCTTGCCCTACGAGGCCGGGGAGCTGTTTTTT.

In DNA form, the CDR3 reads TGTGCCAGCACCGGGACTAGCGGCTACGAGCAGTACTTC. It yields the protein CASTGTSGYEQYF. This chain uses TRBV2 with TRBJ2-7; 11 bases are shared with TRBD2. The germline CDR1 and CDR2 sequences are SNHLY and FYNNEI. V trimming: 7 bases; J trimming: 3 bases; junction bases outside the gene matches: 2. This CDR3 spans 13 amino acids.

This clone showed up just once. The V and J genes are TRBV10-3 and TRBJ2-4; the D is unclear. Per germline, CDR1 ENHRY and CDR2 SYGVKD. The ends were cut back, 2 bases at V and 9 bases at J, with 11 bases in the middle. CDR3 size: 13 residues. The CDR3 is CAISENQKVIQYF. Written as DNA, the CDR3 is TGTGCCATCAGTGAGAACCAAAAAGTCATTCAGTACTTC.

Comments on this clone: Within the sample, other DNA sequences also encode this same CDR3. This chain links TRBV5-1 with TRBJ2-7; 10 nucleotides align to TRBD1. After removal of 4 bases from V and 3 bases from J, the junction contained 4 bases not matched to a gene. Germline loops: CDR1 SGHRS, CDR2 YFSETQ. This CDR3 contains 14 residues. The CDR3 protein is CASSPRTGGYEQYF. The CDR3 DNA is TGCGCCAGCAGCCCACGGACAGGGGGCTACGAGCAGTACTTC.

The sample holds many counts of this clone. The sample contains more than one DNA sequence encoding this CDR3. DNA for the CDR3: TGCGCCAGCAGCTTGGGACGGTCGAACACCGGGGAGCTGTTTTTT. Protein product: CASSLGRSNTGELFF. The J gene is TRBJ2-2, the V gene TRBV5-1; D unclear. V gave up 0 bases and J gave up 0 bases, with 6 bases separating them. Germline V gene sequence: CDR1 SGHRS, CDR2 YFSETQ. The CDR3 has 15 residues.